Shown below are 23 T cell receptor beta chains from a single sample sequenced in a study of identical twins. Via MiXCR, TCRdb re-called the 5' RACE reads, giving one row per CDR3 protein. The sample has about 530,000 distinct CDR3 sequences; about 15% are singletons. These records were also assigned to another study, of yellow fever vaccine responses in identical twins.

Material for sequencing was CD4+ T cells sorted from blood. The source of these receptors is a woman aged 18-30 years in good health.

The chain recombines TRBV20-1 with TRBJ2-1; 13 bases fit TRBD2. The junction had 5 bases not matched to a gene; V was cut back by 5 bases and J by 4 bases. Per germline, CDR1 DFQATT and CDR2 SNEGSKA (reference sequence). CDR3 length: 15 residues. CDR3 coding DNA: TGCAGTGCTGCGGGACTAGCGGGGCTTTACAATGAGCAGTTCTTC. Translation gives CSAAGLAGLYNEQFF.

This chain connects TRBV29-1 to TRBJ1-3; TRBD1 agrees at 7 bases. The germline CDR1 and CDR2 sequences are SQVTM and ANQGSEA. Trimming cost V 7 bases and J 4 bases; bases outside gene matches: 4. This CDR3 has 12 amino acids. The CDR3 sequence is CSGTTGGNTIYF. In nucleotides, the CDR3 is TGCAGCGGCACGACAGGGGGAAACACCATATATTTT.

This clonotype has only one observation. The chain joins TRBV12-3 or TRBV12-4 to TRBJ2-3; TRBD2 aligns across 12 bases. The CDR3 totals 17 residues. The trim removed 6 bases at V and 4 bases at J, leaving 11 bases unmatched. The chain's CDR3 is CASSLPRLAGVPDTQYF. For the CDR3, the DNA is TGTGCCAGCAGCCTGCCGCGACTAGCGGGAGTGCCAGATACGCAGTATTTT.

This clonotype has more than one count but fewer than ten. This rearrangement joins TRBV20-1 to TRBJ1-5; tentatively, D is TRBD1 (6 bases). The CDR3 totals 13 residues. The V end was cut by 3 bases, the J end by 7 bases, with 13 bases between. Germline values: CDR1 DFQATT, CDR2 SNEGSKA (reference sequence). The CDR3: CSASRGQGQPQHF. The CDR3 DNA is TGCAGTGCTAGCCGGGGGCAAGGGCAGCCCCAGCATTTT.

This clonotype was counted only a few times. V gene TRBV4-1 combines with J gene TRBJ2-7, with 10 bases fitting TRBD2. In germline, CDR1 is MGHRA, CDR2 YSYEKL. This CDR3 has 16 residues. V was pared by 1 base and J by 4 bases, with 7 bases of the junction left unmatched. Written as DNA, the CDR3 is TGCGCCAGCAGCCAAGGGCTAGCGGGAGATAAGTACGAGCAGTACTTC. Its translation is CASSQGLAGDKYEQYF.

The chain joins TRBV28 to TRBJ2-1, with TRBD1 matching 9 bases. Trimming cost V 7 bases and J 4 bases; bases outside gene matches: 11. CDR1 MDHEN and CDR2 SYDVKM come from the germline V gene. The CDR3 covers 16 residues. CDR3 in amino acids: CASTRKPGTGYNEQFF. The CDR3 nucleotides are TGTGCCAGCACCCGAAAACCCGGGACAGGGTACAATGAGCAGTTCTTC.

The chain has TRBV3-1 and TRBJ1-5, with 8 bases that match TRBD1. The germline gives CDR1 LGHDT, CDR2 YNNKEL (reference sequence). This CDR3 spans 15 amino acids. Trimming cost V 0 bases and J 6 bases; bases outside gene matches: 4. CDR3 bases: TGTGCCAGCAGCCAAGACCCAGGGGGCGTTCAGCCCCAGCATTTT. The encoded protein is CASSQDPGGVQPQHF.

This chain links TRBV12-3 or TRBV12-4 with TRBJ2-1; no definite D call. V was cut by 0 bases and J by 7 bases, with 10 bases left in between. The CDR3 runs to 14 residues. CDR3 residues: CASSLAGLRNEQFF. DNA for the CDR3: TGTGCCAGCAGTTTAGCAGGGCTAAGGAATGAGCAGTTCTTC.

This rearrangement joins TRBV28 to TRBJ2-5; the D is unclear. V lost 2 bases, J lost 2 bases, and 12 bases lay in between. The germline gives CDR1 MDHEN, CDR2 SYDVKM. This CDR3 contains 15 residues. In DNA, the CDR3 is TGTGCCAGCAGTTTACGTGGTGTTCAGCAAGAGACCCAGTACTTC. Amino acid sequence: CASSLRGVQQETQYF.

The chain couples TRBV12-3 or TRBV12-4 to TRBJ2-2; D might be TRBD1 or TRBD2, each matching 6 bases. The V end lost 6 bases, the J end lost 3 bases, and 26 bases lay between the germline ends. The CDR3 contains 19 residues. CDR3 bases: TGTGCCAGCAGCTCGGAGGAGGGGGACCCGCGCCTCTACACCGGGGAGCTGTTTTTT. Translating gives CASSSEEGDPRLYTGELFF.

There are many counts of this clonotype. The V call is TRBV20-1, the J call TRBJ2-1; D could derive from TRBD1 or TRBD2 (5 bases each). CDR1 DFQATT and CDR2 SNEGSKA come from the germline V gene (reference sequence). This CDR3 comprises 16 residues. Trimming took 5 bases from V and 9 from J, leaving 26 bases between them. The CDR3 here is CSAGGLAFTSSGEQFF. The CDR3 DNA reads as TGCAGTGCTGGGGGTCTGGCATTTACAAGTTCGGGTGAGCAGTTCTTC.

This chain uses TRBV4-1 with TRBJ1-1, with D perhaps matching TRBD1 (5 bases). The CDR3 loop spans 15 amino acids. CDR1 is MGHRA and CDR2 is YSYEKL in the germline V gene. Deletions cut 3 bases from V and 5 bases from J, with 16 bases between. This CDR3 reads CASSQLERGETEAFF. CDR3 DNA sequence: TGCGCCAGCAGCCAGCTAGAACGGGGGGAGACTGAAGCTTTCTTT.

The J gene is TRBJ2-3, the V gene TRBV29-1, with D maybe TRBD1 (5 bases). There are 14 residues in the CDR3. V gave up 3 bases and J gave up 2 bases, with 12 bases separating them. From germline, CDR1 is SQVTM and CDR2 ANQGSEA. CDR3 nucleotides: TGCAGCGTTGATCGCAGGGAATTCACAGATACGCAGTATTTT. It translates to CSVDRREFTDTQYF.

This clonotype was seen a handful of times. The J gene is TRBJ2-7, the V gene TRBV10-3; D is undetermined. V dropped 2 bases and J dropped 5 bases, with 4 bases sitting between them. This CDR3 region has 11 residues. Germline CDR1 is ENHRY and CDR2 is SYGVKD. The CDR3 sequence: CAISEGHEQYF. CDR3 coding DNA: TGTGCCATCAGTGAGGGCCACGAGCAGTACTTC.

This clonotype has more than one count but fewer than ten. The chain couples TRBV20-1 to TRBJ2-5; D is ambiguous. CDR1 DFQATT and CDR2 SNEGSKA come from the germline V gene (reference sequence). V was cut by 3 bases and J by 4 bases, with 18 bases left in between. The CDR3 has 15 amino acids. CDR3 sequence reads: CSASETRPFGETQYF. The CDR3 DNA is TGCAGTGCTAGCGAAACCAGACCCTTCGGAGAGACCCAGTACTTC.

This clonotype was counted only a few times. The chain is built from TRBV29-1 and TRBJ2-5; TRBD2 agrees at 14 bases. The V gene's germline CDR1 is SQVTM and CDR2 ANQGSEA. J was trimmed by 5 bases and V by 4 bases; bases with no gene match: 6. The CDR3 contains 15 residues. The CDR3 spells CSVGGTSGSVETQYF. CDR3 nucleotide sequence: TGCAGCGTTGGTGGGACTAGCGGGAGTGTGGAGACCCAGTACTTC.

Only a few counts were recorded for this clonotype. The V gene is TRBV6-5, the J gene TRBJ2-2; 10 bases are a match to TRBD1. Germline CDR1 and CDR2: MNHEY and SVGAGI. The CDR3 has 17 amino acids. V gave up 2 bases and J gave up 0 bases; unmatched junction bases: 3. CDR3 coding DNA: TGTGCCAGCAGTTACGACAGGGGGCTTCCGAACACCGGGGAGCTGTTTTTT. Its translation is CASSYDRGLPNTGELFF.

The chain carries TRBV5-1 and TRBJ2-7; D ambiguous. CDR1 SGHRS and CDR2 YFSETQ come from the germline V gene. The CDR3 is 14 amino acids. Deletions cut 0 bases from V and 1 base from J, with 8 bases between. The CDR3 DNA reads as TGCGCCAGCAGCTTGGGACATGATTCCTACGAGCAGTACTTC. Protein: CASSLGHDSYEQYF.

V is TRBV4-2 and J is TRBJ1-5; D possibly corresponds to TRBD1 (6 bases). The CDR3 is 14 residues long. V lost 0 bases and J lost 6, with 9 bases in between. Germline V gene lookup returns CDR1 LGHNA and CDR2 YNFKEQ. CDR3: CASSQDEGVQPQHF. The CDR3 DNA follows: TGTGCCAGCAGCCAAGATGAGGGGGTTCAGCCCCAGCATTTT.

This clonotype was observed a handful of times. DNA for the CDR3: TGCAGTGCGAGGGGGGGGAGGTCCTACAATGAGCAGTTCTTC. It is translated as CSARGGRSYNEQFF. J is TRBJ2-1 and V is TRBV20-1; possible D gene TRBD2, 7 bases. Germline loops: CDR1 DFQATT, CDR2 SNEGSKA (reference sequence). Trimming shortened V by 6 bases and J by 1 base, and 13 bases separated the two germline ends. The CDR3 spans 14 residues.

The sample holds a few counts of this clonotype. The chain employs TRBV5-1 and TRBJ2-1; tentatively, D is TRBD2 (5 bases). Trimming stripped 6 bases from V and 0 bases from J, with 13 bases between. Germline CDR1 is SGHRS and CDR2 is YFSETQ. The CDR3 consists of 15 residues. The CDR3 is CASTLMGSSYNEQFF. DNA of the CDR3: TGCGCCAGCACCCTTATGGGGAGCTCCTACAATGAGCAGTTCTTC.

This clonotype came up a few times. V and J are TRBV20-1 and TRBJ1-5; the D is unclear. Germline V gives CDR1 DFQATT, CDR2 SNEGSKA (reference sequence). CDR3 length: 14 residues. Deletions cut 2 bases from V and 1 base from J, with 9 bases between. CDR3 sequence: CSARHLSSNQPQHF. The CDR3 DNA reads as TGCAGTGCTAGACACCTGAGCAGCAATCAGCCCCAGCATTTT.

This clonotype has only a few counts. The chain combines TRBV10-3 with TRBJ2-2, with no clear D. The CDR3 is 17 amino acids. Germline V gene lookup returns CDR1 ENHRY and CDR2 SYGVKD. V was shortened by 0 bases and J by 1 base, with 12 bases between the two germline ends. CDR3 amino acids: CAISESFSSLNTGELFF. The CDR3 DNA sequence: TGTGCCATCAGTGAGTCCTTTAGCAGCTTGAACACCGGGGAGCTGTTTTTT.